A selection of T cell receptor beta chains follows, all from one sample in a study of T cells in Graves' hyperthyroidism and ophthalmopathy. MiXCR was run by TCRdb on the multiplex PCR reads, yielding one entry per CDR3 protein. The sample lists some 360,000 distinct CDR3 sequences; more than 11% were seen once. Sample: blood. These TCRs come from a woman aged 55-69 years with Graves' hyperthyroidism. Both conserved end residues are part of each CDR3. The D gene is left open where the match is weak. The size entry is marked missing in some rows and otherwise reads once, few, many or a size class.

J gene	V gene	clone size	D gene	CDR3 protein	CDR3 DNA
TRBJ2-1	TRBV20-1	many	TRBD2	CSARGTSGSTDEQFF	TGCAGTGCTAGGGGGACTAGCGGGAGTACAGATGAGCAGTTCTTC
TRBJ2-3	TRBV12-3/TRBV12-4	many	NA	CASTRFSSTDTQYF	TGTGCCAGCACTCGGTTTTCTAGCACAGATACGCAGTATTTT
TRBJ2-1	TRBV28	NA	TRBD2	CASSLWGLAADNEQFF	TGTGCCAGCAGTTTATGGGGACTAGCGGCGGACAATGAGCAGTTCTTC
TRBJ2-3	TRBV6-1	NA	TRBD1	CASSHGAQGAVDTQYF	TGTGCCAGCAGCCACGGGGCCCAGGGGGCTGTAGATACGCAGTATTTT
TRBJ1-2	TRBV3-1	NA	NA	CASSQDGGGGYTF	TGTGCCAGCAGCCAAGATGGGGGCGGTGGCTACACCTTC
TRBJ2-5	TRBV6-1	NA	NA	CASTLWDYQETQYF	TGTGCCAGCACCCTCTGGGACTACCAAGAGACCCAGTACTTC
TRBJ2-5	TRBV20-1	many	NA	CSAGHQQETQYF	TGCAGTGCCGGGCATCAACAAGAGACCCAGTACTTC
TRBJ1-5	TRBV7-9	NA	NA	CASSLFIARSDQPQHF	TGTGCCAGCAGCTTATTTATAGCCAGGAGCGATCAGCCCCAGCATTTT
TRBJ2-7	TRBV20-1	few	TRBD2	CSAESPGLGLYEQYF	TGCAGTGCGGAGAGCCCGGGACTAGGCCTCTACGAGCAGTACTTC
TRBJ2-3	TRBV10-3	many	NA	CAISAPDSYSTDTQYF	TGTGCCATCAGTGCCCCGGACAGTTATAGCACAGATACGCAGTATTTT
TRBJ2-2	TRBV2	many	TRBD2	CASRLLAGASPGELFF	TGTGCCAGCAGACTTCTAGCGGGAGCTTCCCCCGGGGAGCTGTTTTTT
TRBJ2-1	TRBV2	many	NA	CASSYTSDEQFF	TGTGCCAGCAGTTACACGAGCGATGAGCAGTTCTTC
TRBJ2-2	TRBV28	few	NA	CASSHKMNTGELFF	TGTGCCAGCAGCCATAAGATGAACACCGGGGAGCTGTTTTTT
TRBJ1-1	TRBV7-7	NA	NA	CASSRWGANTEAFF	TGTGCTAGCAGCCGCTGGGGGGCAAACACTGAAGCTTTCTTT
TRBJ2-7	TRBV19	few	NA	CASSIADTPVEQYF	TGTGCCAGTAGTATCGCGGACACACCAGTCGAGCAGTACTTC
TRBJ1-6	TRBV7-2	NA	NA	CASNTGVSPLHF	TGTGCCAGCAACACAGGAGTTTCACCCCTCCACTTT
TRBJ1-2	TRBV13	few	TRBD1	CASSLRRTGRVGGYTF	TGTGCCAGCAGCTTACGCCGGACAGGGAGAGTCGGGGGCTACACCTTC
TRBJ2-1	TRBV6-1	many	TRBD2	CASRRTSGIGEQFF	TGTGCCAGCAGGAGGACTAGCGGGATCGGTGAGCAGTTCTTC
TRBJ2-5	TRBV19	few	TRBD2	CASSTAVAGETQYF	TGTGCCAGTAGTACCGCAGTAGCGGGAGAGACCCAGTACTTC
TRBJ1-6	TRBV19	NA	NA	CATGGTYNSPLHF	TGTGCGACGGGAGGGACCTATAATTCACCCCTCCACTTT
TRBJ1-2	TRBV20-1	many	NA	CSASRDYGYTF	TGCAGTGCTAGTAGGGACTATGGCTACACCTTC
TRBJ2-1	TRBV5-8	many	NA	CASSLASGVGEQFF	TGTGCCAGCAGCTTGGCCTCCGGGGTAGGTGAGCAGTTCTTC
TRBJ2-5	TRBV11-3	few	NA	CASSLVGLSQETLYF	TGTGCCAGCAGCTTAGTGGGTTTATCACAAGAGACCCTGTACTTC